These 16 T cell receptor beta chains originate from one sample sequenced in a study of blood T cell repertoires in COVID-19. TCRdb's table, derived via immunoSEQ multiplex PCR, lists solely in-frame clones and lacks some. The table lists about 34,000 clones, 90% of them singletons, with approximately 20% in the top ten. Sequencing was carried out using peripheral blood. These receptors were collected from an elderly man with acute or convalescent COVID-19.

This sequence joins TRBV7-2 and TRBJ1-1; the D gene is possibly TRBD1 (5 bases). CDR3 length equals 13 residues. V was cut by 1 base and J by 5 bases, with 8 bases left in between. Germline V gene data show CDR1 as SGHTA and CDR2 as FQGNSA. The CDR3 nucleotides read TGTGCCAGCAGCTTAGGGGGGGGGACTGAAGCTTTCTTT. Its protein product is CASSLGGGTEAFF.

The chain couples TRBV7-8 to TRBJ1-5, with 7 nucleotides matching TRBD1. Germline loops: CDR1 SGHVS, CDR2 FQNEAQ. The CDR3 extends over 15 amino acids. The V segment lost 5 bases and the J segment 7 bases; nucleotides outside the gene matches: 11. CDR3 sequence: CASSPSSPRGQPQHF. CDR3 coding DNA: TGTGCCAGCAGCCCGAGTAGCCCCAGGGGGCAGCCCCAGCATTTT.

The genes are TRBV4-2 and TRBJ1-5; D is undetermined. The germline V and J ends were trimmed by 5 bases and 1 base, with 15 bases remaining between them. The CDR3 runs to 16 residues. From germline, CDR1 is LGHNA and CDR2 YNFKEQ. The CDR3 DNA sequence: TGTGCCAGCAGCAGCGGGTCACGAAGGAGCAATCAGCCCCAGCATTTT. This translates into CASSSGSRRSNQPQHF.

The chain links TRBV29-1 to TRBJ1-5, with a possible D match to TRBD1 (6 bases). The CDR3 is made up of 12 amino acids. Germline V gives CDR1 SQVTM, CDR2 ANQGSEA. Trimming stripped 4 bases from V and 4 bases from J, with 8 bases between. CDR3 DNA sequence: TGCAGCGTTGCAACAGGGAATCAGCCCCAGCATTTT. This translates into CSVATGNQPQHF.

The chain carries TRBV19 and TRBJ1-3; 8 nucleotides agree with TRBD1. The CDR3 covers 15 residues. Germline V gene lookup returns CDR1 LNHDA and CDR2 SQIVND (reference sequence). J lost 4 bases, V lost 7 bases, and 9 bases had no gene match. The CDR3 bases are TGTGCCAGTACGGACAGGGATCCTTTCGGAAACACCATATATTTT. Translating gives CASTDRDPFGNTIYF.

The V call is TRBV28, the J call TRBJ2-2, with 8 bases lining up with TRBD2. V shed 2 bases and J 8 bases; nucleotides not matched to a gene: 7. Germline CDR1 is MDHEN and CDR2 is SYDVKM. This CDR3 is 15 amino acids long. The CDR3: CASSLPGGGRGELFF. In DNA form, the CDR3 reads TGTGCCAGCAGTTTACCCGGGGGGGGACGAGGGGAGCTGTTTTTT. Supplemented by reference TRBV28 and TRBJ2-2, the full variable domain reads DVKVTQSSRYLVKRTGEKVFLECVQDMDHENMFWYRQDPGLGLRLIYFSYDVKMKEKGDIPEGYSVSREKKERFSLILESASTNQTSMYLCASSLPGGGRGELFFGEGSRLTVL.

The rearrangement links TRBV30 to TRBJ1-5; D remains unclear. The V gene lost 2 bases and the J gene lost 5 bases, with 10 bases spanning the gap. The CDR3 runs 13 residues. CDR1 GTSNPN and CDR2 SVGIG come from the germline V gene (reference sequence). The CDR3 region has the DNA TGTGCCTGGAGTACTCTCGTGGATCAGCCCCAGCATTTT. Translated, it gives CAWSTLVDQPQHF.

The gene calls are TRBV2 and TRBJ2-3, with 12 bases that match TRBD1. V shed 10 bases, J shed 5 bases, and the junction held 4 bases outside the gene matches. There are 13 residues in the CDR3. Germline-derived CDR1 and CDR2 are SNHLY and FYNNEI. The CDR3 DNA reads as TGTGCCACGGGACAGGGGGCCATAGATACGCAGTATTTT. Translating it yields CATGQGAIDTQYF.

The chain employs TRBV11-2 and TRBJ1-2; 7 bases line up with TRBD1. Germline V gene sequence: CDR1 SGHAT, CDR2 FQNNGV. The CDR3 totals 13 residues. Losses at the gene ends were 2 bases for V and 8 bases for J; bases not matched to a gene: 5. CDR3 coding DNA: TGTGCCAGCAGCTTAACCCCGACAGGGGGCTACACCTTC. Protein product: CASSLTPTGGYTF.

This chain uses TRBV28 with TRBJ2-3; 11 bases match TRBD2. Germline V lookup: CDR1 MDHEN, CDR2 SYDVKM. CDR3 length equals 15 residues. J lost 0 bases, V lost 5 bases, and 1 base had no gene match. The CDR3 region is CASSTSGGSTDTQYF. CDR3 sequence (DNA): TGTGCCAGCAGTACTAGCGGGGGCAGCACAGATACGCAGTATTTT.

V usage is TRBV7-6 and J usage is TRBJ1-5; D remains unclear. In germline, CDR1 is SGHVS, CDR2 FNYEAQ. CDR3 size: 12 residues. The V and J ends lost 3 bases and 7 bases respectively, with 7 bases between them. The DNA of the CDR3 is TGTGCCAGCAGCTTTGTGGGCCAGCCCCAGCATTTT. It translates to CASSFVGQPQHF. Filled out from reference TRBV7-6 and TRBJ1-5, the complete variable domain reads GAGVSQSPRYKVTKRGQDVALRCDPISGHVSLYWYRQALGQGPEFLTYFNYEAQQDKSGLPNDRFSAERPEGSISTLTIQRTEQRDSAMYRCASSFVGQPQHFGDGTRLSIL.

The CDR3 DNA reads as TGTGCCATCAGTGACAGGGCTAAGGGAAACGGCAATCAGCCCCAGCATTTT. Translation gives CAISDRAKGNGNQPQHF. This chain joins TRBV10-3 and TRBJ1-5, with D possibly TRBD1 on 5 matching bases. The length of the CDR3 is 17 residues. The V gene lost 3 bases and the J gene lost 2 bases, with 17 bases spanning the gap. Germline CDR1 reads ENHRY; CDR2 reads SYGVKD.

The chain couples TRBV5-6 to TRBJ2-7; 9 bases line up with TRBD2. Trimming took 0 bases from V and 2 from J; bases not matched to a gene: 6. The germline V gene encodes CDR1 SGHDT and CDR2 YYEEEE. This CDR3 region has 16 residues. The CDR3 bases are TGTGCCAGCAGCTTGGACCCGCGGGGGGGGCCCTACGAGCAGTACTTC. It codes for CASSLDPRGGPYEQYF.

This chain connects TRBV29-1 to TRBJ1-1; maybe TRBD1 (5 bases). Trimming removed 4 bases from V and 5 bases from J, with 11 bases in between. Germline CDR1 SQVTM, CDR2 ANQGSEA. The CDR3 loop spans 12 amino acids. The CDR3 DNA is TGCAGCGTTGGGCGGGGACGTACTGAAGCTTTCTTT. Translation: CSVGRGRTEAFF.

This chain links TRBV7-6 with TRBJ2-3; no clear D gene. This CDR3 region has 12 residues. The germline V and J ends were trimmed by 5 bases and 0 bases, with 3 bases remaining between them. The germline CDR1 and CDR2 sequences are SGHVS and FNYEAQ. DNA for the CDR3: TGTGCCAGCAGCCTTAGCACAGATACGCAGTATTTT. Translation: CASSLSTDTQYF.

This clone was picked up one time. This chain connects TRBV19 to TRBJ1-1, with 8 bases aligning to TRBD1. Germline loops: CDR1 LNHDA, CDR2 SQIVND (reference sequence). This CDR3 has 15 amino acids. Losses at the gene ends were 7 bases for V and 2 bases for J; bases not matched to a gene: 9. The CDR3 sequence: CASMFRGRGNTEAFF. CDR3 sequence (DNA): TGTGCCAGTATGTTCAGGGGGCGAGGAAACACTGAAGCTTTCTTT.